This T cell receptor (beta chain) comes out of a study of high-grade serous ovarian cancer treatment subgroups. Study results and limitations: Tumors within one patient showed repertoire similarity of 0.11 to 0.79.

Points on this clone: No antigen is known for it.

The repertoire was sequenced with immunoSEQ multiplex PCR; TCRdb's copy has only in-frame clones and lacks some. The table shows just over 35,000 clones, with 79% occurring only once. The CDR3 spans 15 residues. V was clipped by 2 bases and J by 11 bases; unmatched bases: 11. CDR1 SGHRS and CDR2 YFSETQ come from the germline V gene. Tumor tissue was taken before any definitive surgery or chemotherapy was given. This clonotype was obtained from a human donor with high-grade serous ovarian cancer. The chain has TRBV5-1 and TRBJ2-1; 9 bases match TRBD2. The sample comprised tumor tissue. The CDR3 region is CASSLKASGTGKQFF. The CDR3 DNA sequence: TGCGCCAGCAGCTTAAAGGCTAGCGGGACGGGTAAGCAGTTCTTC.